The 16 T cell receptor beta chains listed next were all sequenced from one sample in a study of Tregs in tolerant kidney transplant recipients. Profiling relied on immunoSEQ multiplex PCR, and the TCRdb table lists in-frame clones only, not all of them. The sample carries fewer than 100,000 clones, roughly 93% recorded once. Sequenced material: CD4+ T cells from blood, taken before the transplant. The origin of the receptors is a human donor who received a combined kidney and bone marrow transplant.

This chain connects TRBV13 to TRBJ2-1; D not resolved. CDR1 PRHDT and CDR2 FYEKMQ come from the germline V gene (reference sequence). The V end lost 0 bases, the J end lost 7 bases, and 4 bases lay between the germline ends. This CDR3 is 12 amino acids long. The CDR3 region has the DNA TGTGCCAGCAGCTTAGGCCGGAATGAGCAGTTCTTC. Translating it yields CASSLGRNEQFF.

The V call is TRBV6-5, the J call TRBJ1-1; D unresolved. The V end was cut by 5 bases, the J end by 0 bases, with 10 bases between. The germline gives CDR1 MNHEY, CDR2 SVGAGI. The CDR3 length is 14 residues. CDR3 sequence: CASSRDIMNTEAFF. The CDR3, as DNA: TGTGCCAGCAGTCGCGACATCATGAACACTGAAGCTTTCTTT.

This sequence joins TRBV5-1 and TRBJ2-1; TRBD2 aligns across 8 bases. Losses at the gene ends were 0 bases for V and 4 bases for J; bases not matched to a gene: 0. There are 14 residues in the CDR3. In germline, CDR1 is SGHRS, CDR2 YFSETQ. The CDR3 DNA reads TGCGCCAGCAGCTTGGAGCGGGGGTACAATGAGCAGTTCTTC. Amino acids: CASSLERGYNEQFF.

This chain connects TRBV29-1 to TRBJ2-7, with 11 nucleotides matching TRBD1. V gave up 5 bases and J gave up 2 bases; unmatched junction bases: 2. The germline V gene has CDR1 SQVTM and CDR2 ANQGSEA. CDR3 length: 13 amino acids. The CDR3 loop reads CSVWGQGAYEQYF. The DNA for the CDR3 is TGCAGCGTTTGGGGACAGGGGGCCTACGAGCAGTACTTC.

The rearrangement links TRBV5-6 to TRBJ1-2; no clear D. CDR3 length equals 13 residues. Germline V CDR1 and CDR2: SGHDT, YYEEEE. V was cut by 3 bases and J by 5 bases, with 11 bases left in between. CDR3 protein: CASSSQRIYGYTF. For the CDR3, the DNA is TGTGCCAGCAGCTCCCAGCGAATTTATGGCTACACCTTC.

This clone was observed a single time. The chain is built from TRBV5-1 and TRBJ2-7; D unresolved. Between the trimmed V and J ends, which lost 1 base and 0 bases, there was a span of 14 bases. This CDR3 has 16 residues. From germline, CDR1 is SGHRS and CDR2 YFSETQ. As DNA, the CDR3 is TGCGCCAGCAGCTTGACCCCCGAAGAGAGCTCCTACGAGCAGTACTTC. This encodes CASSLTPEESSYEQYF.

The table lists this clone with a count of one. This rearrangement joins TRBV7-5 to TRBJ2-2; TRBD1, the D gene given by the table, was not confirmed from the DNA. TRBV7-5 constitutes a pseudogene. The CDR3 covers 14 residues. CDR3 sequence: CVRLRDKGTGELFF. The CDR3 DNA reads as TGTGTCAGACTTCGGGACAAGGGTACCGGGGAGCTGTTTTTT.

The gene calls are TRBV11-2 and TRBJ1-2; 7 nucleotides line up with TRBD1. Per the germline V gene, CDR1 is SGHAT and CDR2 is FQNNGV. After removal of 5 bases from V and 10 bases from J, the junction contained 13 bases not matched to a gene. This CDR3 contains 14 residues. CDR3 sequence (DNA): TGTGCCAGCAGCCCCAGGGGGTCAGTCAGGGACTACACCTTC. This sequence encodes CASSPRGSVRDYTF. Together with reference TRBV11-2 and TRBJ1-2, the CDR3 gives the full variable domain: EAGVAQSPRYKIIEKRQSVAFWCNPISGHATLYWYQQILGQGPKLLIQFQNNGVVDDSQLPKDRFSAERLKGVDSTLKIQPAKLEDSAVYLCASSPRGSVRDYTFGSGTRLTVV.

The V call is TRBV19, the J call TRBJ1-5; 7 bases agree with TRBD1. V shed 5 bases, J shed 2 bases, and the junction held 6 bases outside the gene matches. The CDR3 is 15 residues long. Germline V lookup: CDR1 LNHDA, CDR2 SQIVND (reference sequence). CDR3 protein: CASSDRGGGNQPQHF. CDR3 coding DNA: TGTGCCAGTAGTGATAGAGGGGGCGGCAATCAGCCCCAGCATTTT.

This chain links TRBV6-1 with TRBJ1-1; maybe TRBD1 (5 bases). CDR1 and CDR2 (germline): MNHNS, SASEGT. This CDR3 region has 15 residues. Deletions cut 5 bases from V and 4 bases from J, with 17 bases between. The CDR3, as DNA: TGTGCCAGCAGTCCCGAATTCAGGGTCGCCACTGAAGCTTTCTTT. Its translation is CASSPEFRVATEAFF.

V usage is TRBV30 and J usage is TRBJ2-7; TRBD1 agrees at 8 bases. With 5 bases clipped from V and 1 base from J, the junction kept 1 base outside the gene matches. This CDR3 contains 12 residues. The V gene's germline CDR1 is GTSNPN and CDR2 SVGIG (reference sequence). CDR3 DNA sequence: TGTGCCTGGGGACAGGGTTCCTACGAGCAGTACTTC. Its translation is CAWGQGSYEQYF.

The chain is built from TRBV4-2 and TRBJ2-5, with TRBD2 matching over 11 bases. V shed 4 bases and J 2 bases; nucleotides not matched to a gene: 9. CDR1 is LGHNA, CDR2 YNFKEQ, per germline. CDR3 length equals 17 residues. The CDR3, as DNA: TGTGCCAGCAGCCGTGGGACTAGCGGAGGAGGGCAAGAGACCCAGTACTTC. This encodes CASSRGTSGGGQETQYF.

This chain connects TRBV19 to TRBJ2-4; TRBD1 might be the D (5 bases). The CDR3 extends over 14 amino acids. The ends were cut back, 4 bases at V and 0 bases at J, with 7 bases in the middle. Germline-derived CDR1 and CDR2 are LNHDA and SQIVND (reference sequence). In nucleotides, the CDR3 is TGTGCCAGTAGTACTCAGGGAGCCAAAAACATTCAGTACTTC. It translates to CASSTQGAKNIQYF.

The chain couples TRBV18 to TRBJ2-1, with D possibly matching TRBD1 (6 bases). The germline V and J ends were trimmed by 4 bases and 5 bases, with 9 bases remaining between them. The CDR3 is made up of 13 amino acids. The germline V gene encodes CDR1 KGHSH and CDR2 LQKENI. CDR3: CASSQNRDNEQFF. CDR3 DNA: TGTGCCAGCTCACAGAACAGGGACAATGAGCAGTTCTTC. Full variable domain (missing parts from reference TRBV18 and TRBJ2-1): NAGVMQNPRHLVRRRGQEARLRCSPMKGHSHVYWYRQLPEEGLKFMVYLQKENIIDESGMPKERFSAEFPKEGPSILRIQQVVRGDSAAYFCASSQNRDNEQFFGPGTRLTVL.

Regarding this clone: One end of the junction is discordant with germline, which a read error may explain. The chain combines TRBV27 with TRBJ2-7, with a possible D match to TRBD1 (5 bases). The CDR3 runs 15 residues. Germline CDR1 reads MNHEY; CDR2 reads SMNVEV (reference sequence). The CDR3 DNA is TGTGCCAGCAGTCCCAGGGAAGGGGCCGGCTACGGGCAGTACTTC. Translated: CASSPREGAGYGQYF.

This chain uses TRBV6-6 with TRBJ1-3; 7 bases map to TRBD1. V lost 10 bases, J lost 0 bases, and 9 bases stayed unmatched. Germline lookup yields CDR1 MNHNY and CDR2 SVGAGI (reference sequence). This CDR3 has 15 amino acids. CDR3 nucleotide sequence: TGTGCCACGAGGGGACAGTCAGACTCTGGAAACACCATATATTTT. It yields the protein CATRGQSDSGNTIYF.